This TCR beta chain was recorded in a study of T-cell memory formation after mild COVID-19 (TCRdb year 2021). For the wider study: TCR sequence clusters from the two donors were found to be largely donor specific. Two young, previously healthy adult volunteers made up the cohort, one male and one female. In a couple of donors, T-cell clones that expanded and contracted after mild COVID-19 were followed by sequencing TCRalpha and TCRbeta repertoires longitudinally. The research as a whole found: The second-wave clones that peaked on day 37 were not confirmed to be SARS-CoV-2 specific. Only two mild cases were covered by the study, and larger cohorts that include severe cases with pre-infection samples were considered necessary. Contracting CD4+ clones were located mainly in the CM and EM memory subsets, whereas CD8+ clones were found to be enriched in EMRA. Some responding clones were detected in pre-infection memory, which suggested that pre-existing cross-reactive memory T cells had joined the SARS-CoV-2 response. Balanced CD4/CD8 phenotypes were observed for clones contracting from day 15 to 85, whereas a bias towards CD4+ was observed for a second wave of clones expanding from day 15 to 37.

Sequencing relied on an Illumina NovaSeq 6000. TCRalpha and TCRbeta cDNA libraries were built by 5'RACE with constant-segment primers, adding sample barcodes and unique molecular identifiers. Trizol reagent was used to extract RNA from every sample. Libraries were amplified in two PCR steps, with a second sample barcode and Illumina TruSeq adapters added in the second step. Sequencing of libraries was performed on an Illumina NovaSeq with 2 x 150 bp paired-end reads. The original methods were these. Reads were demultiplexed and collapsed into UMI-guided consensus sequences with migec v1.2.7. With mixcr v2.1.11, UMI consensuses were aligned to TRA and TRB V and J templates and assembled into clonotypes. Clonotypes were classified as expanded or contracted when called significant by both edgeR and NoisET, with noise models trained on biological replicates. For edgeR calls, the cutoffs were a false discovery rate-adjusted p below 0.01 and a log2 fold-change threshold of 1. PCA with hierarchical clustering of max-normalized trajectories of the 1000 most abundant clonotypes was used as exploratory dynamics analysis. The CD4 or CD8 phenotype of responding clones was assigned using the separately sequenced CD4+ and CD8+ repertoires. The public reads were reprocessed in TCRdb via fastp at Q25 and MiXCR, keeping in-frame beta chains. Rows matching on CDR3 protein sequence are summarized as one entry with the most common DNA and genes. The V and J calls were not made by the authors but by TCRdb's processing. The sample table contains roughly 150,000 distinct CDR3 sequences; only one count was recorded for around 13% of them. In total, the top ten clones hold 13% to 15% of the sample.

About this clonotype itself: Its antigen target is currently unknown. No much larger clone exists at a distance of one base, and base qualities are not known.

The junction shows trimming of 0 bases on V and 9 bases on J, plus 15 bases between the germline ends. Taken from the germline V gene, the CDR1 and CDR2 loops are SGHRS and YFSETQ. The CDR3 holds 14 amino acids from the cysteine to the phenylalanine. Left in the record is the CDR3 DNA by itself, 42 bases read in frame from the first base. Ficoll-Paque density gradient centrifugation was used to isolate PBMCs. The V and J genes are TRBV5-1 and TRBJ2-5; the D call is tentative, TRBD1 or TRBD2, as each matches 5 bases. This TCR derives from an adult woman who had mild COVID-19 (a few samples of this study predate the infection). The sample titles of this study are shuffled in the database, so cell type and time point are left out; the donor was told from shared clones. The sample taken for sequencing was PBMCs or a T cell subset sorted from them (not recorded which). The bases are TGCGCCAGCAGCTTGGAACAGGCGGGTGGGTCCCAGTACTTC. The translation is CASSLEQAGGSQYF. With the rest looked up from the reference TRBV5-1 and TRBJ2-5 genes rather than sequenced, the full variable domain is KAGVTQTPRYLIKTRGQQVTLSCSPISGHRSVSWYQQTPGQGLQFLFEYFSETQRNKGNFPGRFSGRQFSNSRSEMNVSTLELGDSALYLCASSLEQAGGSQYFGPGTRLLVL.